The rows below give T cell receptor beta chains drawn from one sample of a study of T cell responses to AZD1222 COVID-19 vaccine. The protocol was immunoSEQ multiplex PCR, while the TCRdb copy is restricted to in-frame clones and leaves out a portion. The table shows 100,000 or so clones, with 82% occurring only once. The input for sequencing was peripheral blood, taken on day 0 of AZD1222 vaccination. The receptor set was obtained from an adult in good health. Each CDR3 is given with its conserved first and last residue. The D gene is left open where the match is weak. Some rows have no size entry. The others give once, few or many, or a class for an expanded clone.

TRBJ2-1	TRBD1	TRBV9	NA	CASSVEQGFDEQFF	TGTGCCAGCAGCGTAGAACAGGGGTTCGATGAGCAGTTCTTC
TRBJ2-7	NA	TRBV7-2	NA	CASSFGSTVYEQYF	TGTGCCAGCAGCTTTGGATCGACAGTTTACGAGCAGTACTTC
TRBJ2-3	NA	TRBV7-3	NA	CASTTLVGGTLYF	TGTGCCAGCACCACCCTCGTCGGGGGTACGCTGTATTTT
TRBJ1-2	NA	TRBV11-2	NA	CASSQLPGGRGYGYTF	TGTGCCAGCAGCCAACTACCTGGGGGTCGGGGCTATGGCTACACCTTC
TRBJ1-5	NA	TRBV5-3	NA	CARSGIPRRTSNQPQHF	TGTGCCAGAAGCGGGATCCCCAGGCGAACTAGCAATCAGCCCCAGCATTTT
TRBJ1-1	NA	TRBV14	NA	CASSPVGWGTEAFF	TGTGCCAGCAGCCCCGTCGGGTGGGGCACTGAAGCTTTCTTT
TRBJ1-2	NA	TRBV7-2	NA	CASSLVGQGGGYTF	TGTGCCAGCAGCTTAGTCGGTCAGGGCGGCGGCTACACCTTC
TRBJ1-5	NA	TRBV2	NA	CASSSDQPQHF	TGTGCCAGCAGTTCCGATCAGCCCCAGCATTTT
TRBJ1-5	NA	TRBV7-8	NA	CASSPPAGQPQHF	TGTGCCAGCAGCCCCCCGGCTGGGCAGCCCCAGCATTTT
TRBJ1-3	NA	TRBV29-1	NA	CSVKGGNTIYF	TGCAGCGTGAAGGGGGGAAACACCATATATTTT
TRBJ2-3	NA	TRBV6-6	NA	CASSYAPSTQYF	TGTGCCAGCAGTTACGCCCCTAGCACGCAGTATTTT
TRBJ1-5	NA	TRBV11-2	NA	CASSLVPGNQPQHF	TGTGCCAGCAGCTTGGTACCGGGCAATCAGCCCCAGCATTTT
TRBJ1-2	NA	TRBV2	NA	CAGPTGNYGYTF	TGTGCCGGACCAACAGGGAACTATGGCTACACCTTC
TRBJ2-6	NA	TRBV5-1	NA	CASSPGGANVLTF	TGCGCCAGCAGCCCTGGGGGGGCCAACGTCCTGACTTTC
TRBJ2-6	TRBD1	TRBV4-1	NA	CASSHDRVGSSGANVLTF	TGCGCCAGCAGCCATGACAGGGTGGGCAGCTCTGGGGCCAACGTCCTGACTTTC
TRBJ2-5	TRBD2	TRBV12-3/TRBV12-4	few	CASSLSGEETQYF	TGTGCCAGCAGTCTTAGCGGGGAGGAGACCCAGTACTTC
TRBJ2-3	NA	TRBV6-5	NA	CASRHGADTQYF	TGTGCCAGCAGGCACGGGGCAGATACGCAGTATTTT
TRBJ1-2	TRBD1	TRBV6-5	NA	CASSYTGDYGYTF	TGTGCCAGCAGTTATACAGGGGACTATGGCTACACCTTC
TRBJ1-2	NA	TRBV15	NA	CATSSGNGGYTF	TGTGCCACCTCCTCAGGGAACGGCGGCTACACCTTC
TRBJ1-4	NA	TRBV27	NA	CASSKAGPEKLFF	TGTGCCAGCAGTAAGGCAGGACCTGAAAAACTGTTTTTT
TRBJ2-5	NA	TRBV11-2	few	CASSLDLYQETQYF	TGTGCCAGCAGCTTAGACCTGTACCAAGAGACCCAGTACTTC
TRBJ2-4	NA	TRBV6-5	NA	CASSPRRLAKNIQYF	TGTGCCAGCAGTCCCCGACGACTAGCCAAAAACATTCAGTACTTC
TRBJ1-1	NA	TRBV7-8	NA	CASRFGGAVNTEAFF	TGTGCCAGCAGATTCGGAGGGGCGGTGAACACTGAAGCTTTCTTT
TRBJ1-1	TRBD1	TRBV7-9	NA	CASSPHDRGNTEAFF	TGTGCCAGCAGCCCACACGACAGGGGAAACACTGAAGCTTTCTTT
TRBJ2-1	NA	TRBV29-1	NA	CSSQTGRNEQFF	TGCAGTTCTCAGACAGGGAGGAATGAGCAGTTCTTC
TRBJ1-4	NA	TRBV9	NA	CASSVGGAEKLFF	TGTGCCAGCAGCGTAGGGGGCGCCGAAAAACTGTTTTTT
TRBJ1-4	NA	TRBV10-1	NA	CASSDGTSTTNEKLFF	TGCGCCAGCAGTGACGGTACCAGTACAACTAATGAAAAACTGTTTTTT
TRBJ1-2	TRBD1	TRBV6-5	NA	CASSYLHPGQGAGYTF	TGTGCCAGCAGTTACTTGCACCCGGGACAGGGCGCTGGCTACACCTTC
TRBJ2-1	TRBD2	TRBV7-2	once	CASSLNRGGLVNEQFF	TGTGCCAGCAGCTTAAACCGGGGGGGCCTTGTTAATGAGCAGTTCTTC
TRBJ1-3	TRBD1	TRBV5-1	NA	CASSSGGSGNTIYF	TGCGCCAGCAGCTCAGGGGGTTCTGGAAACACCATATATTTT
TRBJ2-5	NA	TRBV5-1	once	CASSSLRGGGGTQYF	TGCGCCAGCAGCTCCTTGAGAGGGGGGGGCGGGACCCAGTACTTC
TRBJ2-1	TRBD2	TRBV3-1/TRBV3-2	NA	CASELAGGNEQFF	TGTGCCAGCGAGCTAGCGGGGGGGAATGAGCAGTTCTTC
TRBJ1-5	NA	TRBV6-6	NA	CASGSRDNQPQHF	TGTGCCAGCGGGTCCCGGGACAATCAGCCCCAGCATTTT
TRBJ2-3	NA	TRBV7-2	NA	CASSSPNADTQYF	TGTGCCAGCAGCTCCCCGAATGCAGATACGCAGTATTTT
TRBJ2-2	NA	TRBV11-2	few	CASSLDPEGANTGELFF	TGTGCCAGCAGCTTAGATCCGGAAGGGGCGAACACCGGGGAGCTGTTTTTT
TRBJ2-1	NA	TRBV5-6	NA	CASSSMGSSSYNEQFF	TGTGCCAGCAGCTCAATGGGGTCGAGCTCCTACAATGAGCAGTTCTTC
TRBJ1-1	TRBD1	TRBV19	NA	CASSTPGTGVNTEAFF	TGTGCCAGTAGTACTCCCGGGACAGGGGTCAACACTGAAGCTTTCTTT
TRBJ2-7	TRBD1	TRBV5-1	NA	CARGRPGQVNYEQYF	TGCGCCAGGGGGAGACCGGGACAGGTGAATTACGAGCAGTACTTC
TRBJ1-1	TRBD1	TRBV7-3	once	CASSPNTGGTVQRAFF	TGTGCCAGCAGCCCGAATACAGGGGGTACAGTCCAGAGGGCTTTCTTT
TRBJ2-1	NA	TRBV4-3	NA	CASSQDWGSRNEQFF	TGCGCCAGCAGCCAAGATTGGGGCTCCAGAAATGAGCAGTTCTTC
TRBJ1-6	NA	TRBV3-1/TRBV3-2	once	CASSQGPRALHF	TGTGCCAGCAGCCAAGGACCCCGGGCCCTCCACTTT
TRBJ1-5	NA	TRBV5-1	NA	CASSLVGGIDQPQHF	TGCGCCAGCAGCTTGGTAGGTGGGATTGATCAGCCCCAGCATTTT
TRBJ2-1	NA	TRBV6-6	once	CASSYIGWNEQFF	TGTGCCAGCAGTTACATAGGTTGGAATGAGCAGTTCTTC
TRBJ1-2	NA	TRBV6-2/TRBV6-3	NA	CASSRPGQVYGYTF	TGTGCCAGCAGTCGCCCGGGACAAGTCTATGGCTACACCTTC
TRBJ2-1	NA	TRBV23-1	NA	CASDGTFSYNEQFF	TGCGCCAGCGACGGGACCTTCTCCTACAATGAGCAGTTCTTC
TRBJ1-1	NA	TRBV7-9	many	CASSYGQNTEAFF	TGTGCCAGCAGCTATGGACAAAACACTGAAGCTTTCTTT
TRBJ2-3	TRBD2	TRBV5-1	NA	CASSLFGLAGTTDTQYF	TGCGCCAGCAGCTTGTTCGGTCTAGCGGGGACCACAGATACGCAGTATTTT